One sample yielded the 19 T cell receptor beta chains listed below, sequenced in a study of molecular identifiers for immune sequencing clone quantification. TCRdb reprocessed the PCR reads with MiXCR, giving one entry per CDR3 protein. The table has about 640,000 distinct CDR3 sequences, just under 20% seen once. The specimen sequenced was naive CD8+ T cells from blood, with Jurkat cell RNA spiked in. Subset indicated: FACS-sorted CD8+CD4-CCR7+CD45RA+ naive T cells. The receptors stem from a human donor in good health. Some libraries in this study had Jurkat cell RNA spiked in.

This clonotype came up many times. This rearrangement joins TRBV5-1 to TRBJ2-7; D may be TRBD2 (5 bases). In germline, CDR1 is SGHRS, CDR2 YFSETQ. There are 13 residues in the CDR3. Trimming removed 4 bases from V and 3 bases from J, with 11 bases in between. CDR3: CASSETILYEQYF. CDR3 nucleotides: TGCGCCAGCAGCGAGACTATCCTCTACGAGCAGTACTTC.

This clonotype was detected many times. This chain links TRBV4-2 with TRBJ2-2, with D maybe TRBD1 (5 bases). The germline V gene encodes CDR1 LGHNA and CDR2 YNFKEQ. The CDR3 is 17 amino acids. With 4 bases removed from V and 0 bases from J, the gap between germline ends came to 15 bases. The DNA of the CDR3 is TGTGCCAGCAGCCTGCCTCCAGTAGGGGCGAACACCGGGGAGCTGTTTTTT. Protein sequence: CASSLPPVGANTGELFF.

The table lists this clonotype with many counts. V is TRBV20-1 and J is TRBJ2-7, with D possibly TRBD2 on 6 matching bases. The CDR3 totals 16 residues. The V and J ends lost 6 bases and 0 bases respectively, with 21 bases between them. In germline, CDR1 is DFQATT, CDR2 SNEGSKA (reference sequence). This CDR3 reads CSAPGVEVRNSYEQYF. The CDR3 DNA follows: TGCAGTGCCCCGGGAGTCGAGGTGCGGAACTCCTACGAGCAGTACTTC.

Ten or more counts support this clonotype. The chain employs TRBV19 and TRBJ1-2; the D gene is possibly TRBD1 (6 bases). This CDR3 is 13 amino acids long. From germline, CDR1 is LNHDA and CDR2 SQIVND (reference sequence). The V gene lost 5 bases and the J gene lost 8 bases, with 15 bases spanning the gap. The CDR3 DNA reads as TGTGCCAGTAGTCCTCAGACAGGATACGGCTACACCTTC. Protein: CASSPQTGYGYTF.

This clonotype occurred once. A much larger clone is a single base away; this may be a read error. The chain recombines TRBV2 with TRBJ1-2; D perhaps matches TRBD1 (6 bases). The germline CDR1 and CDR2 sequences are SNHLY and FYNNEI. The length of the CDR3 is 16 residues. Trimming left V 3 bases short and J 1 base short, with 15 bases between. The CDR3 region is CASSELGAGDNYGYTF. The CDR3 DNA follows: TGTGCCAGCAGTGAGTTAGGGGCAGGGGATAACTATGGCTACACCTTC. Together with reference TRBV2 and TRBJ1-2, the CDR3 gives the full variable domain: EPEVTQTPSHQVTQMGQEVILRCVPISNHLYFYWYRQILGQKVEFLVSFYNNEISEKSEIFDDQFSVERPDGSNFTLKIRSTKLEDSAMYFCASSELGAGDNYGYTFGSGTRLTVV.

V is TRBV12-3 or TRBV12-4 and J is TRBJ1-5, with D possibly TRBD1 on 6 matching bases. Trimming stripped 5 bases from V and 0 bases from J, with 14 bases between. This CDR3 is built from 16 residues. CDR3 residues: CASSPQGPSSNQPQHF. For the CDR3, the DNA is TGTGCCAGCAGTCCACAGGGTCCAAGTAGCAATCAGCCCCAGCATTTT.

The genes are TRBV6-2 or TRBV6-3 and TRBJ2-2; TRBD2 matches 8 bases. Losses at the gene ends were 6 bases for V and 5 bases for J; bases not matched to a gene: 8. Germline V gene sequence: CDR1 MNHEY, CDR2 SVGEGT. The CDR3 is made up of 15 amino acids. In nucleotides, the CDR3 is TGTGCCAGCAGCCGCTCAACGGGGGGGACCGGGGAGCTGTTTTTT. Translating gives CASSRSTGGTGELFF.

Of note for this clonotype: A read error may explain this, as a much larger clone is one base away. The CDR3: CASSRVTENTEAFF. In nucleotides, the CDR3 is TGTGCCTCCAGCAGAGTCACAGAGAACACTGAAGCTTTCTTT. This chain connects TRBV15 to TRBJ1-1; D is unresolved. The CDR3 has 14 residues. Germline V gene lookup returns CDR1 LNHNV and CDR2 YYDKDF (reference sequence).

V is TRBV4-3 and J is TRBJ2-7; D not resolved. V dropped 4 bases and J dropped 6 bases, with 16 bases sitting between them. From germline, CDR1 is LGHNA and CDR2 YSLEER. The CDR3 sequence is 14 residues long. CDR3 sequence: CASSLDTGLPEQYF. The CDR3, as DNA: TGCGCCAGCAGCCTCGATACGGGCCTCCCCGAGCAGTACTTC.

On this clonotype: This could be a read error, since a much larger clone is one nucleotide away. The CDR3 loop is CASSTGGPANEKLFF. The CDR3 nucleotides are TGTGCCAGCAGCACCGGGGGGCCGGCTAATGAAAAACTGTTTTTT. V is TRBV6-5 and J is TRBJ1-4, with a tentative D call TRBD1 (6 bases). CDR3 length: 15 amino acids. Trimming removed 6 bases from V and 3 bases from J, with 14 bases in between. Germline-derived CDR1 and CDR2 are MNHEY and SVGAGI.

Worth noting for this clonotype: A read error may be the cause here, since a much bigger clone is one base away. CDR3: CASSVESGRAETRYF. CDR3 bases: TGTGCCAGCAGCGTAGAAAGCGGGAGGGCGGAGACCCGGTACTTC. V usage is TRBV9 and J usage is TRBJ2-5; 10 bases match TRBD2. The CDR3 is 15 residues long. The germline V gene has CDR1 SGDLS and CDR2 YYNGEE.

This clonotype appeared many times. The chain couples TRBV13 to TRBJ2-1, with D possibly TRBD1 on 6 matching bases. Trimming left V 3 bases short and J 6 bases short, with 15 bases between. This CDR3 has 15 residues. CDR1 and CDR2 from the germline V gene are PRHDT and FYEKMQ (reference sequence). The CDR3 here is CASSFPLEGGNEQFF. CDR3 bases: TGTGCCAGCAGCTTCCCGTTGGAAGGGGGCAATGAGCAGTTCTTC.

This clonotype was seen only a few times. J is TRBJ2-7 and V is TRBV14; TRBD1 matches 9 bases. After removal of 4 bases from V and 0 bases from J, the junction contained 4 bases not matched to a gene. The germline gives CDR1 SGHDN, CDR2 FVKESK. The CDR3 consists of 15 residues. The CDR3 nucleotides read TGTGCCAGCAGCCTTATGACAGGGGGCTCCTACGAGCAGTACTTC. Translating gives CASSLMTGGSYEQYF.

Worth noting for this clonotype: A much larger clone is a single base away; this may be a read error. As DNA, the CDR3 is TGCGCCAGCGGGCAGACAGGGGATAATGAGCAGCTCTTC. Translated: CASGQTGDNEQLF. The chain combines TRBV4-1 with TRBJ2-1; 8 bases are a match to TRBD1. CDR1 MGHRA and CDR2 YSYEKL come from the germline V gene. The CDR3 spans 13 residues.

This clonotype was seen a handful of times. J is TRBJ1-2 and V is TRBV12-2; the table names TRBD1, a call not compared with the DNA. TRBV12-2 is a pseudogene segment. CDR3 length: 13 residues. The CDR3 nucleotides are TGTGCAAGTCGCCCCGGACAGGAAGGTGGCTACACCTTC. Its translation is CASRPGQEGGYTF.

This clonotype was seen repeatedly, ten times or more. The DNA of the CDR3 is TGTGCCAGTAGTACGGGACTATTCCCCGGCTACGAGCAGTACTTC. It encodes CASSTGLFPGYEQYF. The chain links TRBV19 to TRBJ2-7; TRBD2 matches at 7 bases. From germline, CDR1 is LNHDA and CDR2 SQIVND (reference sequence). With 4 bases clipped from V and 3 bases from J, the junction kept 9 bases outside the gene matches. This CDR3 is built from 15 residues.

Ten or more counts support this clonotype. The V gene is TRBV29-1, the J gene TRBJ2-7, with 7 bases lining up with TRBD2. Germline-derived CDR1 and CDR2 are SQVTM and ANQGSEA. The CDR3 is made up of 15 amino acids. Trimming removed 4 bases from V and 3 bases from J; junction bases left unmatched: 12. In DNA form, the CDR3 reads TGCAGCGTTGTCCCGGGGCCTAGCGGATACTACGAGCAGTACTTC. Translating it yields CSVVPGPSGYYEQYF.

This clonotype was picked up a small number of times. The V gene is TRBV27, the J gene TRBJ2-1, with D unresolved. The CDR3 covers 12 residues. Germline loops: CDR1 MNHEY, CDR2 SMNVEV (reference sequence). Trimming cost V 5 bases and J 6 bases, with 8 bases left between them. In DNA form, the CDR3 reads TGTGCCAGCAGTCAACCAGGCAATGAGCAGTTCTTC. The encoded protein is CASSQPGNEQFF.

This rearrangement joins TRBV30 to TRBJ2-7; D uncertain. V lost 2 bases and J lost 2, with 4 bases in between. The CDR3 is made up of 11 amino acids. Germline lookup yields CDR1 GTSNPN and CDR2 SVGIG (reference sequence). The CDR3 sequence: CAWSPAYEQYF. For the CDR3, the DNA is TGTGCCTGGAGTCCCGCCTACGAGCAGTACTTC. The whole variable domain, remainder taken from reference TRBV30 and TRBJ2-7, is SQTIHQWPATLVQPVGSPLSLECTVEGTSNPNLYWYRQAAGRGLQLLFYSVGIGQISSEVPQNLSASRPQDRQFILSSKKLLLSDSGFYLCAWSPAYEQYFGPGTRLTVT.